This paragraph covers one T cell receptor beta chain sequence. The sample is drawn from a study of T cell changes during pregnancy in multiple sclerosis. Losses at the gene ends were 1 base for V and 8 bases for J; bases not matched to a gene: 6. CDR1 and CDR2 (germline): SGHNT, YYREEE (reference sequence). This CDR3 spans 15 amino acids. TCRdb's table, derived via immunoSEQ multiplex PCR, lists solely in-frame clones and lacks some. The data contain some 30,000 clones, less than 95% of them singletons. This receptor was taken from a female donor with multiple sclerosis, enrolled in a pregnancy study. This rearrangement joins TRBV5-4 to TRBJ2-4, with 10 bases aligning to TRBD2. Sequencing was performed on CD8+ T cells from peripheral blood mononuclear cells, taken in the second trimester of pregnancy. CDR3 nucleotide sequence: TGTGCCAGCAGCTTGTCGCTAGCGGGAGTAGACATTCAGTACTTC. Protein: CASSLSLAGVDIQYF.